A single sample is the source of the 8 T cell receptor beta chains below, sequenced in a study of molecular identifiers for immune sequencing clone quantification. TCRdb itself ran the PCR reads through MiXCR, one entry per CDR3 protein. The sample consists of some 65,000 distinct CDR3 sequences, under 20% of them appearing once. The sequencing sample was made of naive CD8+ T cells from blood, with Jurkat cell RNA spiked in. Subset defined: FACS-sorted CD8+CD4-CCR7+CD45RA+ naive T cells. These receptors originate from a human donor in good health. Some libraries in this study had Jurkat cell RNA spiked in.

This clonotype appeared many times. The chain carries TRBV4-1 and TRBJ2-1, with D perhaps matching TRBD2 (5 bases). V gave up 0 bases and J gave up 2 bases, with 11 bases separating them. The CDR3 runs 16 residues. Germline V gene sequence: CDR1 MGHRA, CDR2 YSYEKL. In nucleotides, the CDR3 is TGCGCCAGCAGCCAAGAGTACGGGGTTACCTACAATGAGCAGTTCTTC. Translated, it gives CASSQEYGVTYNEQFF.

This clonotype has ten or more counts. V usage is TRBV28 and J usage is TRBJ2-6, with no clear D. V was trimmed by 2 bases and J by 0 bases, leaving 11 bases between them. Germline loops: CDR1 MDHEN, CDR2 SYDVKM. The CDR3 is 17 amino acids. The DNA for the CDR3 is TGTGCCAGCAGTTTACCCTCTATTAGCTCTGGGGCCAACGTCCTGACTTTC. Protein sequence: CASSLPSISSGANVLTF.

With respect to this clonotype: A clone one base away is much larger, so this may be a read error. The final CDR3 position lacks the conserved phenylalanine or tryptophan, pointing to a likely read error. V and J are TRBV2 and TRBJ2-4, with no clear D. The CDR3 contains 15 residues. The V and J ends lost 2 bases and 2 bases respectively, with 10 bases between them. Germline V gene lookup returns CDR1 SNHLY and CDR2 FYNNEI. The CDR3 bases are TGTGCCAGCAGTGAACCCGTCGTGTCCAAAAACATTCAGTACCTC. It encodes CASSEPVVSKNIQYL.

This clonotype was detected many times. The V gene is TRBV12-5, the J gene TRBJ2-2; 7 positions match TRBD1. Trimming cost V 0 bases and J 4 bases; bases outside gene matches: 2. CDR3 length: 15 amino acids. Germline CDR1 and CDR2: LGHNT and FRNRAP. CDR3 nucleotides: TGTGCTAGTGGTTTGGTACAGGGGAGCACCGGGGAGCTGTTTTTT. This codes for CASGLVQGSTGELFF.

Many counts were recorded for this clonotype. The chain combines TRBV29-1 with TRBJ2-7; D gene ambiguous. Between the trimmed V and J ends, which lost 4 bases and 3 bases, there was a span of 10 bases. CDR1 is SQVTM and CDR2 is ANQGSEA in the germline V gene. The CDR3 loop spans 12 amino acids. CDR3 sequence: CSVASKNYEQYF. The CDR3 bases are TGCAGCGTTGCTTCAAAGAACTACGAGCAGTACTTC.

On this clonotype: The CDR3 ends on some other residue instead of the conserved phenylalanine or tryptophan, so this is likely a read error. No DNA is shown, since the ends of the CDR3 on it are uncertain; the CDR3 is the one TCRdb lists. V and J are TRBV7-2 and TRBJ2-3; the listed D gene, TRBD2, was not tested against the DNA. Per germline, CDR1 SGHTA and CDR2 FQGNSA. The CDR3 contains 15 residues when both ends are counted. The CDR3 sequence is CASSFPLAGTDTQCL.

This clonotype was recorded a few times. The V gene is TRBV7-8, the J gene TRBJ2-7, with 9 bases lining up with TRBD1. In germline, CDR1 is SGHVS, CDR2 FQNEAQ. The CDR3 consists of 16 residues. Trimming took 4 bases from V and 3 from J; bases not matched to a gene: 10. CDR3 coding DNA: TGTGCCAGCAGCTCCCTTCCGGGACAGGGCCTCTACGAGCAGTACTTC. Protein sequence: CASSSLPGQGLYEQYF.

This clonotype was observed at least ten times. The chain employs TRBV10-3 and TRBJ2-1; D gene unclear. Per the germline V gene, CDR1 is ENHRY and CDR2 is SYGVKD. V was shortened by 3 bases and J by 8 bases, with 11 bases between the two germline ends. The CDR3 sequence is 13 residues long. For the CDR3, the DNA is TGTGCCATCAGTGAACTCCGAGTCGATGAGCAGTTCTTC. It translates to CAISELRVDEQFF.